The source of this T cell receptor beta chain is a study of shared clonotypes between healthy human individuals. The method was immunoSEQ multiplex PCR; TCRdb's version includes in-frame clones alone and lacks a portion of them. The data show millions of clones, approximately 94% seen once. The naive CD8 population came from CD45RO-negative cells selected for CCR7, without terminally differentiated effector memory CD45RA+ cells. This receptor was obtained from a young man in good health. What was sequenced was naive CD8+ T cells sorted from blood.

CDR3 DNA sequence: TGTGCCAGCAGCCCCCTAGCGGGGGGTAACTACGAGCAGTACTTC. Amino acid sequence: CASSPLAGGNYEQYF. V usage is TRBV13 and J usage is TRBJ2-7, with 11 nucleotides matching TRBD2. Trimming removed 5 bases from V and 3 bases from J; junction bases left unmatched: 6. The CDR3 totals 15 residues. Germline V gene sequence: CDR1 PRHDT, CDR2 FYEKMQ (reference sequence).